The present TCR beta chain was sequenced within a study of T cells in localized non-small cell lung cancer. Points from the study as a whole: Adjacent lung tissue had a median about 60 of the top 100 clones found in the tumor. Tumor samples were not multi-region, leaving intratumor heterogeneity unexcluded.

The repertoire was sequenced with immunoSEQ multiplex PCR; TCRdb's copy has only in-frame clones and lacks some. The sample has approximately 31,000 clones; just over 85% are singletons. This clone was observed a handful of times. Its antigen is undetermined. The sequencing used peripheral blood, collected before any cancer treatment. This receptor was identified in a male donor aged 60 or over with stage III lung adenocarcinoma.

The CDR3 DNA reads TGTGCCAGCAGTGAAAGGACTAGCGCGTACTACAATGAGCAGTTCTTC. This codes for CASSERTSAYYNEQFF. This sequence joins TRBV2 and TRBJ2-1; 9 positions match TRBD2. CDR1 SNHLY and CDR2 FYNNEI come from the germline V gene. Trimming took 2 bases from V and 3 from J; bases not matched to a gene: 5. CDR3 size: 16 residues.